A selection of T cell receptor beta chains follows, all from one sample in a study of T-cell reconstitution after alpha-beta-depleted transplantation in children. From the PCR reads, TCRdb called clonotypes with MiXCR, one entry per CDR3 protein. This table has 250,000 to 400,000 distinct CDR3 sequences, approximately 23% appearing once. Sequenced here: PBMCs, mostly from graft donor cells, sampled 180 days after TCRalphabeta/CD19-depleted stem cell transplant. The receptors come from a male patient aged 10 to 17 who had a stem cell transplant for acute lymphoblastic leukemia, so the T cells may come from the graft donor. Each CDR3 is given with its conserved first and last residue. The order of the fields is clone size, J gene, V gene, D gene, CDR3 protein, CDR3 DNA. D genes are given only for firm matches. Not every row has a clone size; where given, it reads once, few, many or a size class.

. | TRBJ2-4 | TRBV5-1 | . | CASSLESLGQGRNIQYF | TGCGCCAGCAGCTTGGAATCCCTGGGGCAGGGCCGAAACATTCAGTACTTC
. | TRBJ2-7 | TRBV6-1 | . | CASPPEGATVEYYEQYF | TGTGCCAGCCCACCGGAGGGGGCGACAGTTGAGTACTACGAGCAGTACTTC
. | TRBJ2-7 | TRBV10-3 | . | CAISERGSYEQYF | TGTGCCATCAGTGAGCGGGGGTCCTACGAGCAGTACTTC
. | TRBJ1-5 | TRBV15 | . | CATRKGGTGQPQHF | TGTGCCACCAGAAAGGGTGGTACAGGTCAGCCCCAGCATTTT
few | TRBJ2-7 | TRBV2 | TRBD1 | CASYLSGTGIYEQYF | TGTGCCAGCTACCTTTCCGGGACAGGGATTTACGAGCAGTACTTC
. | TRBJ1-2 | TRBV6-1 | . | CASSEHRYGYTF | TGTGCCAGCAGTGAACACCGATATGGCTACACCTTC
once | TRBJ2-1 | TRBV12-3/TRBV12-4 | TRBD2 | CASSGLAGTGEQFF | TGTGCCAGCAGCGGACTAGCGGGAACAGGCGAGCAGTTCTTC
. | TRBJ1-1 | TRBV27 | TRBD1 | CASSSLLGQLTFGEAFF | TGTGCCAGCAGTTCTCTCCTGGGACAGCTGACCTTCGGTGAAGCTTTCTTT
few | TRBJ1-5 | TRBV7-2 | TRBD1 | CASRPRQGGWQPQHF | TGTGCCAGCAGACCTAGACAGGGGGGATGGCAGCCCCAGCATTTT
few | TRBJ2-7 | TRBV6-5 | TRBD1 | CASSYSRQGAREQYF | TGTGCCAGCAGTTACTCCCGACAGGGGGCTCGGGAGCAGTACTTC
few | TRBJ1-1 | TRBV7-3 | TRBD1 | CASSLSRGGHTEAFF | TGTGCCAGCAGCTTGTCCAGGGGGGGGCACACTGAAGCTTTCTTT
few | TRBJ2-4 | TRBV4-1 | . | CASGKGGIQYF | TGCGCCAGCGGTAAGGGTGGCATTCAGTACTTC
. | TRBJ2-5 | TRBV20-1 | . | CSAGGPGGLAGTQYF | TGCAGTGCTGGCGGACCGGGGGGCCTCGCGGGGACCCAGTACTTC
. | TRBJ2-7 | TRBV20-1 | TRBD2 | CSAGTSGSYEQYF | TGCAGTGCCGGGACTAGCGGGAGCTACGAGCAGTACTTC
. | TRBJ2-7 | TRBV20-1 | . | CSADGAPGSSYEQYF | TGCAGTGCCGACGGAGCGCCAGGAAGTTCCTACGAGCAGTACTTC
. | TRBJ2-7 | TRBV7-2 | . | CASSAHTRDEQYF | TGTGCCAGCAGCGCCCACACCAGGGACGAGCAGTACTTC
many | TRBJ1-1 | TRBV9 | . | CASSGGRMGNTEAFF | TGTGCCAGCAGCGGGGGGCGCATGGGGAACACTGAAGCTTTCTTT